The 30 T cell receptor beta chains listed next were all sequenced from one sample in a study of regulatory T cells in long-lasting Graves disease (dated by TCRdb to the early 2020s). The library was prepared using multiplex PCR. The sequencer listed for this sample is Illumina HiSeq 4000. TCR beta libraries were built with iRepertoire HTBI primers and Arm-PCR amplification of CDR3 regions. TCRdb trimmed public reads at Q25 via fastp, called clones via MiXCR and kept in-frame beta chains. One record per CDR3 amino acid sequence lists the most common genes and DNA. This sample lists 400,000 to 550,000 distinct CDR3 sequences; 15% were detected once. The ten most abundant clones make up 15% to 20% of the sample. The time point label, read with the paper, signifies: newly diagnosed GD, antithyroid drugs for less than 3 months. For both TCR sequencing and RNA sequencing, RNA was extracted from PBMCs using TRIzol.

These records were also assigned to another study, of T cells in Graves' hyperthyroidism and ophthalmopathy.

This specimen was peripheral blood mononuclear cells (PBMCs), taken at new diagnosis, from a patient treated with antithyroid drugs. The receptors here all came from a woman aged 25-40 years with Graves disease. Donor details come from another sample of the same person, matched by shared clones.

This clonotype was observed a handful of times. This sequence joins TRBV14 and TRBJ1-4; possible D gene TRBD1, 6 bases. The CDR3 sequence is 15 residues long. Germline CDR1 SGHDN, CDR2 FVKESK. Trimming left V 1 base short and J 5 bases short, with 11 bases between. The CDR3 DNA is TGTGCCAGCAGCCAAGTATGGGGGGCGAATGAAAAACTGTTTTTT. Translated: CASSQVWGANEKLFF.

This clonotype came up many times. The V call is TRBV9, the J call TRBJ1-1; no clear D gene. V lost 3 bases to trimming and J lost 6 bases, with 15 bases between them. This CDR3 region has 14 residues. The germline V gene has CDR1 SGDLS and CDR2 YYNGEE. The CDR3 here is CASSAPGDPSEAFF. DNA of the CDR3: TGTGCCAGCAGCGCTCCAGGCGACCCCTCTGAAGCTTTCTTT.

The chain combines TRBV5-1 with TRBJ1-5; TRBD1 agrees at 10 bases. The CDR3 consists of 16 residues. V shed 2 bases and J 3 bases; nucleotides not matched to a gene: 5. Germline V gene lookup returns CDR1 SGHRS and CDR2 YFSETQ. In DNA, the CDR3 is TGCGCCAGCAGCTTAGGGACAGGGGCTTACAATCAGCCCCAGCATTTT. Translated, it gives CASSLGTGAYNQPQHF.

The chain couples TRBV20-1 to TRBJ1-4; 9 positions match TRBD1. The J segment lost 10 bases and the V segment lost 5 bases, leaving 14 bases of the junction unmatched. Looked up from germline, CDR1 is DFQATT and CDR2 is SNEGSKA (reference sequence). CDR3 length equals 15 residues. The chain's CDR3 is CSASSHRGRIGKLFF. The CDR3 DNA reads as TGCAGTGCTTCTTCTCACAGGGGGCGTATCGGAAAACTGTTTTTT.

The table lists this clonotype with many counts. The V call is TRBV11-2, the J call TRBJ2-7; 9 bases agree with TRBD1. Per the germline V gene, CDR1 is SGHAT and CDR2 is FQNNGV. Trimming removed 4 bases from V and 2 bases from J; junction bases left unmatched: 6. The CDR3 consists of 15 residues. In DNA form, the CDR3 reads TGTGCCAGCAGCTGGACCGGGACAGGGCCCTACGAGCAGTACTTC. As protein: CASSWTGTGPYEQYF.

This clonotype has a count of ten or more. The chain recombines TRBV10-3 with TRBJ1-1; D is possibly TRBD1 (6 bases). With 6 bases removed from V and 3 bases from J, the gap between germline ends came to 14 bases. Looked up from germline, CDR1 is ENHRY and CDR2 is SYGVKD. This CDR3 is built from 14 residues. DNA of the CDR3: TGTGCCATCAGACAGGGAAGTTTGGACACTGAAGCTTTCTTT. Amino acid sequence: CAIRQGSLDTEAFF.

The V call is TRBV12-3 or TRBV12-4, the J call TRBJ2-1; D call uncertain. The CDR3 is made up of 13 amino acids. Deletions cut 3 bases from V and 9 bases from J, with 12 bases between. The CDR3 loop reads CASSFSQTSEQFF. The CDR3 DNA sequence: TGTGCCAGCAGTTTTAGCCAGACCAGTGAGCAGTTCTTC.

Ten or more counts support this clonotype. V usage is TRBV2 and J usage is TRBJ1-5, with TRBD1 as a possible D gene (6 bases). V lost 8 bases to trimming and J lost 0 bases, with 20 bases between them. Germline V gene data show CDR1 as SNHLY and CDR2 as FYNNEI. CDR3 length: 17 residues. The CDR3 sequence is CASRRDKSRYSNQPQHF. The CDR3 DNA follows: TGTGCCAGCCGTAGGGACAAAAGCCGCTATAGCAATCAGCCCCAGCATTTT.

About this clonotype itself: At one end the junction does not follow the germline gene, possibly because of a read error. The chain couples TRBV7-2 to TRBJ1-2, with D unclear. Germline CDR1 SGHTA, CDR2 FQGNSA. The CDR3 sequence is 10 residues long. The CDR3, as DNA: TGTGCCAGCACTCCCTATGACTACACCTTC. The encoded protein is CASTPYDYTF.

This chain uses TRBV6-6 with TRBJ1-5; D gene ambiguous. Germline V gene sequence: CDR1 MNHNY, CDR2 SVGAGI (reference sequence). The CDR3 has 13 residues. Trimming removed 0 bases from V and 6 bases from J, with 6 bases in between. The CDR3 spells CASSYSIGQPQHF. The DNA for the CDR3 is TGTGCCAGCAGTTACTCGATAGGTCAGCCCCAGCATTTT.

This rearrangement joins TRBV5-1 to TRBJ2-4; 7 bases agree with TRBD2. Germline trimming cut 3 bases from V and 6 bases from J; bases unmatched to any gene: 12. From germline, CDR1 is SGHRS and CDR2 YFSETQ. This CDR3 comprises 16 residues. As DNA, the CDR3 is TGCGCCAGCAGCTCGGAGCGGGACCGTTGGCGAAACATTCAGTACTTC. It specifies CASSSERDRWRNIQYF. The full variable domain, in which reference TRBV5-1 and TRBJ2-4 provide the parts outside the CDR3, is KAGVTQTPRYLIKTRGQQVTLSCSPISGHRSVSWYQQTPGQGLQFLFEYFSETQRNKGNFPGRFSGRQFSNSRSEMNVSTLELGDSALYLCASSSERDRWRNIQYFGAGTRLSVL.

The chain links TRBV18 to TRBJ2-1; tentatively, D is TRBD1 (6 bases). The CDR3 extends over 15 amino acids. Germline V gene lookup returns CDR1 KGHSH and CDR2 LQKENI. V lost 4 bases to trimming and J lost 4 bases, with 14 bases between them. CDR3 coding DNA: TGTGCCAGCTCACTGTTACAGGGAACTTACAATGAGCAGTTCTTC. This codes for CASSLLQGTYNEQFF.

The chain has TRBV20-1 and TRBJ2-7, with TRBD1 matching 7 bases. This CDR3 has 15 residues. With V trimmed by 1 base and J by 4 bases, 10 bases remained unmatched. In germline, CDR1 is DFQATT, CDR2 SNEGSKA (reference sequence). The CDR3 DNA reads TGCAGTGCTAGAGCGGGGACAGCAACGCTTTACGAGCAGTACTTC. Residues: CSARAGTATLYEQYF.

This clonotype came up a few times. The rearrangement links TRBV27 to TRBJ2-7, with 8 bases aligning to TRBD1. Germline-derived CDR1 and CDR2 are MNHEY and SMNVEV (reference sequence). CDR3 length equals 13 residues. Unmatched junction bases numbered 5, after V lost 6 bases and J lost 4 bases. The CDR3 region is CASRGQGRYEQYF. The CDR3 nucleotides read TGTGCCAGCAGAGGACAGGGAAGGTACGAGCAGTACTTC.

Ten or more counts support this clonotype. The chain couples TRBV12-3 or TRBV12-4 to TRBJ2-3; TRBD1 matches at 9 bases. CDR3 length: 15 amino acids. The J segment lost 2 bases and the V segment lost 5 bases, leaving 5 bases of the junction unmatched. CDR3 in amino acids: CASSPQGANTDTQYF. As DNA, the CDR3 is TGTGCCAGCAGTCCACAGGGGGCAAACACAGATACGCAGTATTTT.

This clonotype was seen at least ten times. V is TRBV11-2 and J is TRBJ2-1, with D possibly being TRBD2 (6 bases). From germline, CDR1 is SGHAT and CDR2 FQNNGV. Trimming pared 3 bases from V and 0 bases from J, leaving 18 bases between. The CDR3 contains 18 residues. The chain's CDR3 is CASSLRAWRDRSYNEQFF. CDR3 DNA sequence: TGTGCCAGCAGCTTGCGGGCGTGGCGGGACCGCTCCTACAATGAGCAGTTCTTC.

The chain has TRBV5-4 and TRBJ2-5, with 9 nucleotides matching TRBD2. Germline trimming cut 5 bases from V and 5 bases from J; bases unmatched to any gene: 10. The CDR3 sequence is 15 residues long. CDR1 and CDR2 (germline): SGHNT, YYREEE (reference sequence). The CDR3 spells CASSRTSARRETQYF. In DNA form, the CDR3 reads TGTGCCAGCAGTCGGACTAGCGCTAGACGGGAGACCCAGTACTTC. Variable domain in full (rest from reference TRBV5-4 and TRBJ2-5): ETGVTQSPTHLIKTRGQQVTLRCSSQSGHNTVSWYQQALGQGPQFIFQYYREEENGRGNFPPRFSGLQFPNYSSELNVNALELDDSALYLCASSRTSARRETQYFGPGTRLLVL.

The genes are TRBV6-4 and TRBJ2-5; possible D gene TRBD1, 5 bases. The DNA end is more similar to TRBJ2-7, so the J call may be wrong. The CDR3 consists of 18 residues. Germline V CDR1 and CDR2: MRHNA, SNTAGT. The CDR3: CASSDLVTAGHQAYEQYF. The CDR3 nucleotides are TGTGCCAGCAGTGACCTAGTAACCGCCGGACACCAAGCCTACGAGCAGTACTTC.

This clonotype was counted ten times or more. The chain is built from TRBV18 and TRBJ1-4, with 7 positions matching TRBD1. The CDR3 runs 15 residues. The junction had 9 bases not matched to a gene; V was cut back by 3 bases and J by 8 bases. Germline loops: CDR1 KGHSH, CDR2 LQKENI. CDR3 amino acids: CASSPTDRVSEKLFF. The DNA of the CDR3 is TGTGCCAGCTCACCTACCGACAGGGTTTCCGAAAAACTGTTTTTT.

For this clonotype: This may come from a read error, since a much larger clone is one base off. The chain carries TRBV7-9 and TRBJ2-1; D not resolved. Germline V lookup: CDR1 SEHNR, CDR2 FQNEAQ (reference sequence). Trimming took 5 bases from V and 7 from J, leaving 6 bases between them. The CDR3 is made up of 11 amino acids. This CDR3 is CASSPINEQFF. CDR3 coding DNA: TGTGCCAGCAGCCCGATTAATGAGCAGTTCTTC.

This clonotype was seen many times. The V call is TRBV20-1, the J call TRBJ2-1, with 8 bases aligning to TRBD2. Germline assignment: CDR1 DFQATT and CDR2 SNEGSKA (reference sequence). Unmatched junction bases numbered 10, after V lost 3 bases and J lost 9 bases. This CDR3 has 14 amino acids. The CDR3 DNA is TGCAGTGCTAGGCTGCTAGCGGGTACGTTTGAGCAGTTCTTC. Its protein product is CSARLLAGTFEQFF.

This clonotype was seen once. Given a much more abundant clone one base away, this may be a read error. The rearrangement links TRBV2 to TRBJ1-5; 7 bases are a match to TRBD1. The germline gives CDR1 SNHLY, CDR2 FYNNEI. This CDR3 has 17 residues. V lost 5 bases to trimming and J lost 3 bases; unmatched junction nucleotides: 13. The CDR3 here is CASSLFRGLGFNQPQHF. For the CDR3, the DNA is TGTGCCAGCAGTTTATTCAGGGGGTTAGGATTCAATCAGCCCCAGCATTTT. The whole variable domain, remainder taken from reference TRBV2 and TRBJ1-5, is EPEVTQTPSHQVTQMGQEVILRCVPISNHLYFYWYRQILGQKVEFLVSFYNNEISEKSEIFDDQFSVERPDGSNFTLKIRSTKLEDSAMYFCASSLFRGLGFNQPQHFGDGTRLSIL.

This clonotype has a handful of counts. V gene TRBV29-1 combines with J gene TRBJ2-6, with 7 nucleotides matching TRBD1. Unmatched junction bases numbered 5, after V lost 6 bases and J lost 3 bases. Looked up from germline, CDR1 is SQVTM and CDR2 is ANQGSEA. This CDR3 has 14 residues. This CDR3 is CSVADRVGANVLTF. The CDR3 DNA reads TGCAGCGTCGCCGACAGGGTTGGGGCCAACGTCCTGACTTTC.

This clonotype was picked up many times. V gene TRBV10-2 combines with J gene TRBJ2-7, with a weak D call TRBD2 (5 bases). V lost 3 bases and J lost 2, with 11 bases in between. This CDR3 has 14 amino acids. Germline V gene data show CDR1 as WSHSY and CDR2 as SAAADI. CDR3 protein: CASSEPGIPYEQYF. In DNA, the CDR3 is TGCGCCAGCAGTGAACCCGGGATCCCCTACGAGCAGTACTTC.

This clonotype was counted at least ten times. V usage is TRBV9 and J usage is TRBJ2-5, with 13 nucleotides matching TRBD2. The CDR3 runs to 15 residues. Germline trimming cut 4 bases from V and 5 bases from J; bases unmatched to any gene: 5. Germline CDR1 is SGDLS and CDR2 is YYNGEE. CDR3 protein: CASSTWTSGSETQYF. CDR3 sequence (DNA): TGTGCCAGCAGCACGTGGACTAGCGGGAGCGAGACCCAGTACTTC.

This clonotype was recorded many times. V usage is TRBV27 and J usage is TRBJ2-7; 8 nucleotides align to TRBD1. With V trimmed by 4 bases and J by 7 bases, 9 bases remained unmatched. The CDR3 covers 14 residues. From germline, CDR1 is MNHEY and CDR2 SMNVEV (reference sequence). The CDR3 DNA reads as TGTGCCAGCAGTTGGTCCCAGGGGGCGTGGGAGCAGTACTTC. The encoded protein is CASSWSQGAWEQYF.

This clonotype has ten or more counts. The chain uses TRBV2 and TRBJ1-6, with a possible D match to TRBD1 (5 bases). CDR1 SNHLY and CDR2 FYNNEI come from the germline V gene. Trimming removed 8 bases at V and 8 bases at J, with 19 bases between. This CDR3 region has 15 residues. The CDR3 nucleotides read TGTGCCAGCGACTCATTCGCGCCAGGGCATTCACCCCTCCACTTT. Encoded protein: CASDSFAPGHSPLHF. Full variable domain (outside the CDR3, taken from reference TRBV2 and TRBJ1-6): EPEVTQTPSHQVTQMGQEVILRCVPISNHLYFYWYRQILGQKVEFLVSFYNNEISEKSEIFDDQFSVERPDGSNFTLKIRSTKLEDSAMYFCASDSFAPGHSPLHFGNGTRLTVT.

This clonotype was recorded at least ten times. The CDR3 loop reads CASRLRQVYTEAFF. CDR3 DNA: TGTGCCAGCAGGTTAAGACAGGTTTACACTGAAGCTTTCTTT. This chain links TRBV5-6 with TRBJ1-1; D may be TRBD1 (6 bases). The germline V gene has CDR1 SGHDT and CDR2 YYEEEE. The CDR3 is 14 amino acids. Trimming removed 5 bases at V and 3 bases at J, with 14 bases between.

This clonotype was seen only a few times. The V gene is TRBV6-1, the J gene TRBJ2-5; 9 positions match TRBD2. Germline CDR1 is MNHNS and CDR2 is SASEGT. The CDR3 has 16 amino acids. V lost 1 base, J lost 7 bases, and 10 bases stayed unmatched. The CDR3: CASSEEAGGNTGTQYF. In DNA form, the CDR3 reads TGTGCCAGCAGTGAAGAGGCGGGAGGGAATACGGGGACCCAGTACTTC.

This clonotype occurred many times. The genes are TRBV2 and TRBJ1-1, with 9 bases lining up with TRBD1. Trimming at V came to 9 bases and at J to 6 bases, leaving 8 bases not matched to a gene. Germline CDR1 is SNHLY and CDR2 is FYNNEI. The CDR3 length is 13 residues. The CDR3 sequence is CARALGQGAEAFF. CDR3 bases: TGTGCCAGAGCCCTGGGACAGGGAGCTGAAGCTTTCTTT.